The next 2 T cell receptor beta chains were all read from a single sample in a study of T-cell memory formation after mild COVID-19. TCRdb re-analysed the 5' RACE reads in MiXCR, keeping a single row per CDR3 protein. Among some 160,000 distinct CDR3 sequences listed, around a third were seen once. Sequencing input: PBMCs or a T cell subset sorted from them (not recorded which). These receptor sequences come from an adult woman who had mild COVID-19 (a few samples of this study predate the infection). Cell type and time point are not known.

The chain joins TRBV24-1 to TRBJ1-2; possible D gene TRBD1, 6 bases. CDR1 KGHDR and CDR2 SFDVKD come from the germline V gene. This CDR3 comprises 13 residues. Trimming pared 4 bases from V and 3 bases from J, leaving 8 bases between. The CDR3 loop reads CATSEGGDYGYTF. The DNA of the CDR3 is TGTGCCACCAGTGAAGGGGGAGACTATGGCTACACCTTC.

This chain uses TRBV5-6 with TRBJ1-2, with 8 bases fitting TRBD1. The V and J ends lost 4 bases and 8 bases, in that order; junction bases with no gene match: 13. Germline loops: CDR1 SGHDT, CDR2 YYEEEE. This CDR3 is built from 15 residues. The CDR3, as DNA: TGTGCCAGCAGCCTAGGAACGACAGGGGCCGGGGGCTACACCTTC. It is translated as CASSLGTTGAGGYTF.